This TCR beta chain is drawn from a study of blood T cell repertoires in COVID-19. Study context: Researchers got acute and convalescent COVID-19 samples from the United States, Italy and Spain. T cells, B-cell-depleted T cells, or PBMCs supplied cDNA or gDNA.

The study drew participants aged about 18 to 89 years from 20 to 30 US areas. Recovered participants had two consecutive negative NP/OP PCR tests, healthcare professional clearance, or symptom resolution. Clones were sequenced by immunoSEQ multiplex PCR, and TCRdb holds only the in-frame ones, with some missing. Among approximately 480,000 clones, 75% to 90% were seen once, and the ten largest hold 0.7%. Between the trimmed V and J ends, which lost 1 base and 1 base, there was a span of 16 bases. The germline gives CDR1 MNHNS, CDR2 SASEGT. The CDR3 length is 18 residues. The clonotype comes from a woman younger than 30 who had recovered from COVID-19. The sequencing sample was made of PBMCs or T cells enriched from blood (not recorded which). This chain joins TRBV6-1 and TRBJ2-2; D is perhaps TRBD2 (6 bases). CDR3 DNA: TGTGCCAGCAGTGAAGAAGAGGGCGGGACGGAGAACACCGGGGAGCTGTTTTTT. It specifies CASSEEEGGTENTGELFF.